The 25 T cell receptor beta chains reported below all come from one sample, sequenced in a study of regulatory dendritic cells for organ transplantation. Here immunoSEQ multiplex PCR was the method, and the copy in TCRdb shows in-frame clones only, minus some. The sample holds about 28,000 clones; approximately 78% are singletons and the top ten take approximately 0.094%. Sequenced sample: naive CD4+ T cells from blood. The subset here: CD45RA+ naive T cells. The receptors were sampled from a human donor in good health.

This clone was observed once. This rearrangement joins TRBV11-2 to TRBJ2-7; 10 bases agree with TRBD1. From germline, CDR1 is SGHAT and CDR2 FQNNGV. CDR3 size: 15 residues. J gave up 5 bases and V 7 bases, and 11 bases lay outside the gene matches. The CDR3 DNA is TGTGCCAGCACCTTGTACCCGGGACAGGGGAACGAGCAGTACTTC. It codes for CASTLYPGQGNEQYF. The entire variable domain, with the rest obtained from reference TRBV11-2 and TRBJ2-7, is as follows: EAGVAQSPRYKIIEKRQSVAFWCNPISGHATLYWYQQILGQGPKLLIQFQNNGVVDDSQLPKDRFSAERLKGVDSTLKIQPAKLEDSAVYLCASTLYPGQGNEQYFGPGTRLTVT.

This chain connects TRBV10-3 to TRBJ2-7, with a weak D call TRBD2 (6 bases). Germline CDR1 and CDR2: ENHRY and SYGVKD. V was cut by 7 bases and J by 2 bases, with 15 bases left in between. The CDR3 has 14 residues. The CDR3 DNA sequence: TGTGCCATCAAAGGAATGGGGGAGGCCTACGAGCAGTACTTC. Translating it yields CAIKGMGEAYEQYF.

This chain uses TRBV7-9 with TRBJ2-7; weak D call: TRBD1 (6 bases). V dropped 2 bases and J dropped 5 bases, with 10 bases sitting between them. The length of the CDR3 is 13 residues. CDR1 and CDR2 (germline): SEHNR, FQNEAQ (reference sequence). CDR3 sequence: CASSLSGADEQYF. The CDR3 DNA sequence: TGTGCCAGCAGCTTATCAGGGGCAGACGAGCAGTACTTC.

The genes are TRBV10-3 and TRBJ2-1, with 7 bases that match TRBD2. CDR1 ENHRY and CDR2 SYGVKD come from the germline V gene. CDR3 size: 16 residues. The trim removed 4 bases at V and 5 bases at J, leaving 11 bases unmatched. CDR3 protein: CAISALGSGAHNEQFF. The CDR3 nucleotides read TGTGCCATCAGTGCCCTCGGGAGCGGGGCACACAATGAGCAGTTCTTC.

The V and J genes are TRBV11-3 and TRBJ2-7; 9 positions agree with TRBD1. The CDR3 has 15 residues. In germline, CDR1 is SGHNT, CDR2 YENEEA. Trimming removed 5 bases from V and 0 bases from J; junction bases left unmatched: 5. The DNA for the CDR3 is TGTGCCAGCAGCCGGGGGGACAGGGCCTCCTACGAGCAGTACTTC. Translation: CASSRGDRASYEQYF.

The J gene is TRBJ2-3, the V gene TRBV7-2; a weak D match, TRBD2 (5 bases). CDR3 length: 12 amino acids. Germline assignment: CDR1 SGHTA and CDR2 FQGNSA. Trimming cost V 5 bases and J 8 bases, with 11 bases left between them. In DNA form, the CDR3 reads TGTGCCAGCAGCCCTACTAGTGGTACGCAGTATTTT. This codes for CASSPTSGTQYF.

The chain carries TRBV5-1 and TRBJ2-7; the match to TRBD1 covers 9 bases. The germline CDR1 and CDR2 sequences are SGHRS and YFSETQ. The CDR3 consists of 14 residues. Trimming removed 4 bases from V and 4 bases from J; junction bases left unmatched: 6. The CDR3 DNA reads TGCGCCAGCAGCGCCGGGACAGGGTCGTACGAGCAGTACTTC. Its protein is CASSAGTGSYEQYF.

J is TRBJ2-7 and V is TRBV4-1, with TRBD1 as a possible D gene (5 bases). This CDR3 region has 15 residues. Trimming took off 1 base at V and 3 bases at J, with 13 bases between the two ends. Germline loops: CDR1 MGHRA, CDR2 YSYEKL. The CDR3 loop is CASSQVPRQFYEQYF. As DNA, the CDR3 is TGCGCCAGCAGCCAAGTCCCCCGACAGTTCTACGAGCAGTACTTC.

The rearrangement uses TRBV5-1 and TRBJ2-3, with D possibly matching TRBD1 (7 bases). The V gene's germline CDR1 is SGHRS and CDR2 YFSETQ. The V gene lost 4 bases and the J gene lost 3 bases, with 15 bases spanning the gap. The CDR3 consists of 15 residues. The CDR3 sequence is CASSTRGARTDTQYF. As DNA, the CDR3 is TGCGCCAGCAGCACCAGGGGGGCTCGGACAGATACGCAGTATTTT.

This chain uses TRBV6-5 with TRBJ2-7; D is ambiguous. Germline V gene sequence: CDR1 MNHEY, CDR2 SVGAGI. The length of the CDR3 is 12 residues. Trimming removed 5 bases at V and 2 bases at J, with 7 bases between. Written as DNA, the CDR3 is TGTGCCAGCAGTCCCGTAGCCTACGAGCAGTACTTC. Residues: CASSPVAYEQYF.

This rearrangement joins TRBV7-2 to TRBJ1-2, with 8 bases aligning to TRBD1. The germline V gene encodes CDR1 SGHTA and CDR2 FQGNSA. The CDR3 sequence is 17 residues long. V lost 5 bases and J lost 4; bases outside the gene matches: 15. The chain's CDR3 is CASSPPGQGQLSYGYTF. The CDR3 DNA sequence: TGTGCCAGCAGCCCGCCTGGACAGGGACAGTTAAGCTATGGCTACACCTTC.

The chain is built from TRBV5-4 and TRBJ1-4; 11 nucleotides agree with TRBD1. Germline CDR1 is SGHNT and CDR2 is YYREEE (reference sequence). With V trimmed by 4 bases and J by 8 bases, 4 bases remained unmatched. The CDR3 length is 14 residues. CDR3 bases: TGTGCCAGCAGCGGGGACAGGGGGTCCGAAAAACTGTTTTTT. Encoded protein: CASSGDRGSEKLFF.

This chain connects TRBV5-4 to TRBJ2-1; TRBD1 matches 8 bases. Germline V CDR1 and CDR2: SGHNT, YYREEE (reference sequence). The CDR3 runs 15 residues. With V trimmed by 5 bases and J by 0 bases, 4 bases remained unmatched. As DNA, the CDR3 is TGTGCCAGCAGACTTGACAGGGGCTCCTACAATGAGCAGTTCTTC. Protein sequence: CASRLDRGSYNEQFF. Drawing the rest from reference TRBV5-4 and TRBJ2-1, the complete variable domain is ETGVTQSPTHLIKTRGQQVTLRCSSQSGHNTVSWYQQALGQGPQFIFQYYREEENGRGNFPPRFSGLQFPNYSSELNVNALELDDSALYLCASRLDRGSYNEQFFGPGTRLTVL.

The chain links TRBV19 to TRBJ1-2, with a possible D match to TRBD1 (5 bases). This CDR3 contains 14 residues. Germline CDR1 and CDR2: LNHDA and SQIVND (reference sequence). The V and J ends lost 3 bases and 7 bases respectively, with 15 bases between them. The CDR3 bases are TGTGCCAGTAGTATGCAGGGACTGGTTTTTGGCTACACCTTC. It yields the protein CASSMQGLVFGYTF.

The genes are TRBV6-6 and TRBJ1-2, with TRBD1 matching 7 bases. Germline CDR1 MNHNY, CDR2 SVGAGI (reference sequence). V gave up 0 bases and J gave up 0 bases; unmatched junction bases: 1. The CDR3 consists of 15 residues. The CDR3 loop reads CASSYSDRPNYGYTF. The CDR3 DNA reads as TGTGCCAGCAGTTACTCGGACAGGCCTAACTATGGCTACACCTTC.

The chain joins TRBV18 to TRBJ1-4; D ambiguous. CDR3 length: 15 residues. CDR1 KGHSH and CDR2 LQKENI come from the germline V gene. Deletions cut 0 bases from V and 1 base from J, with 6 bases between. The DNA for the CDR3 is TGTGCCAGCTCACCACCGGGCCAAACTAATGAAAAACTGTTTTTT. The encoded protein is CASSPPGQTNEKLFF.

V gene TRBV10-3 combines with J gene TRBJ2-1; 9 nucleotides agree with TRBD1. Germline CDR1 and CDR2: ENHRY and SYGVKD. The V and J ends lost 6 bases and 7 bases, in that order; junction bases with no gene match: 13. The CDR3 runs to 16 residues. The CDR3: CAISAAGTGPLNEQFF. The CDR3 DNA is TGTGCCATCAGCGCCGCCGGGACAGGGCCCTTAAATGAGCAGTTCTTC.

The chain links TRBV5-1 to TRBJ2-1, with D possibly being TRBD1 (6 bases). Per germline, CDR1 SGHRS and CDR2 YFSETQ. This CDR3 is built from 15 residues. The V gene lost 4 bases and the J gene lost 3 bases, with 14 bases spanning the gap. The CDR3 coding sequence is TGCGCCAGCAGCATACAGGGAGAGTTCTACAATGAGCAGTTCTTC. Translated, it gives CASSIQGEFYNEQFF.

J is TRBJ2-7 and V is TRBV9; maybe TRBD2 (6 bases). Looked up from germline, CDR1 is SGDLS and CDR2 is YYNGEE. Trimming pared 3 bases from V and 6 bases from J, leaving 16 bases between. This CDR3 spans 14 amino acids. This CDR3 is CASSAGDSSAEQYF. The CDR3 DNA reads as TGTGCCAGCAGCGCCGGGGACTCTTCCGCCGAGCAGTACTTC.

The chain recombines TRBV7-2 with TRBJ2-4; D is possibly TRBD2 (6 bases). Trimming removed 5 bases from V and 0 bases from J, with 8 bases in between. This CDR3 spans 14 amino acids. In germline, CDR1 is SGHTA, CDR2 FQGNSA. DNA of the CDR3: TGTGCCAGCAGCCCGGGACTAGCCAAAAACATTCAGTACTTC. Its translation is CASSPGLAKNIQYF.

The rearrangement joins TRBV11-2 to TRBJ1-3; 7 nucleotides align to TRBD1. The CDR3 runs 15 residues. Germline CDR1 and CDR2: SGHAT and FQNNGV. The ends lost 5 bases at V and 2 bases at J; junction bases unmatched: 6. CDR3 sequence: CASSPDRVPGNTIYF. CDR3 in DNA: TGTGCCAGCAGCCCCGACAGGGTTCCTGGAAACACCATATATTTT.

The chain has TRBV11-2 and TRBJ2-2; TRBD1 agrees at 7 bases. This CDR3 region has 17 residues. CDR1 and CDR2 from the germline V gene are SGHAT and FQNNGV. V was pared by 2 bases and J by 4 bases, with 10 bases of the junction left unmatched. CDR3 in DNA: TGTGCCAGCAGCTTAAGAGGGGGCGCCTTGGGCACCGGGGAGCTGTTTTTT. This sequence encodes CASSLRGGALGTGELFF.

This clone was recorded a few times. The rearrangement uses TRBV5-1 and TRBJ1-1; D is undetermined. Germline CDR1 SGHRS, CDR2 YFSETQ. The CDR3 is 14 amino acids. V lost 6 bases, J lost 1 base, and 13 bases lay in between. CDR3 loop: CASKVLDGNTEAFF. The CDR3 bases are TGCGCCAGCAAGGTCCTAGACGGGAACACTGAAGCTTTCTTT.

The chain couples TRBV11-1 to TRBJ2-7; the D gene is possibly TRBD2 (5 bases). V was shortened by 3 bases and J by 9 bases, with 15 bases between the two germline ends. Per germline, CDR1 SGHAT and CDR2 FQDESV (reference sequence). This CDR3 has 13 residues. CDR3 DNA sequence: TGTGCCAGCAGCTTGGACCGGAACGGAGGGCAGTACTTC. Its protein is CASSLDRNGGQYF. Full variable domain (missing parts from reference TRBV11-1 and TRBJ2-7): EAEVAQSPRYKITEKSQAVAFWCDPISGHATLYWYRQILGQGPELLVQFQDESVVDDSQLPKDRFSAERLKGVDSTLKIQPAELGDSAMYLCASSLDRNGGQYFGPGTRLTVT.

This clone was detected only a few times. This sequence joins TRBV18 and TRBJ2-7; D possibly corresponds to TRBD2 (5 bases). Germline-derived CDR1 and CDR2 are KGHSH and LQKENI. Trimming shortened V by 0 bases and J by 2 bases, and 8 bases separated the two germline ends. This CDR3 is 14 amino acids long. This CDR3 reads CASSPPSGTYEQYF. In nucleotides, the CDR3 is TGTGCCAGCTCACCACCTTCGGGGACCTACGAGCAGTACTTC. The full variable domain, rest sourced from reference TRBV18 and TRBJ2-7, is NAGVMQNPRHLVRRRGQEARLRCSPMKGHSHVYWYRQLPEEGLKFMVYLQKENIIDESGMPKERFSAEFPKEGPSILRIQQVVRGDSAAYFCASSPPSGTYEQYFGPGTRLTVT.